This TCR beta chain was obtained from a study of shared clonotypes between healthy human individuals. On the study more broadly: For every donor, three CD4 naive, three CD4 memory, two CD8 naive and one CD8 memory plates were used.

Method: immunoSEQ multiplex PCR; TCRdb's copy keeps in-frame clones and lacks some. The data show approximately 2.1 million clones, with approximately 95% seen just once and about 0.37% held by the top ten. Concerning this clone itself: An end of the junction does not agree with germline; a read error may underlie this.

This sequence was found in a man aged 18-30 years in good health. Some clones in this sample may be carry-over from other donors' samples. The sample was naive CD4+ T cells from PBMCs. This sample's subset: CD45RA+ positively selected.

In nucleotides, the CDR3 is TGTGCCAGCAGCGGAGGCCCCTCCTCCTCCAATGAGCAGTTCTTC. The encoded protein is CASSGGPSSSNEQFF. This chain connects TRBV5-4 to TRBJ2-1; possible D gene TRBD2, 5 bases. The CDR3 consists of 15 residues. The germline CDR1 and CDR2 sequences are SGHNT and YYREEE (reference sequence).